One sample yielded the 10 T cell receptor beta chains listed below, sequenced in a study of T cell responses to AZD1222 COVID-19 vaccine (dated by TCRdb to about 2021). The library was obtained by the immunoSEQ multiplex PCR assay. TCRdb carries this immuneACCESS record with in-frame sequences only. Its versions omit some clonotypes, under half of them owing to an unresolved V gene in the studies checked, with the rest unexplained. Here the sample has about 110,000 clones; around 90% occur a single time. The top ten clones comprise approximately 7.6% of the sample. The label giving this sample's time point can be read as: baseline before first vaccination. The sequencing used peripheral blood, collected on day 0 of AZD1222 vaccination. These receptors originate from an adult in good health.

The chain has TRBV19 and TRBJ1-5; D call uncertain. The CDR3 length is 12 residues. Germline CDR1 is LNHDA and CDR2 is SQIVND (reference sequence). Trimming shortened V by 5 bases and J by 4 bases, and 6 bases separated the two germline ends. The CDR3 is CASSPPNQPQHF. CDR3 DNA: TGTGCCAGTAGTCCCCCAAATCAGCCCCAGCATTTT.

This clone was detected only once. This chain uses TRBV9 with TRBJ1-4, with TRBD1 as a possible D gene (5 bases). There are 15 residues in the CDR3. The ends were cut back, 5 bases at V and 7 bases at J, with 18 bases in the middle. Per the germline V gene, CDR1 is SGDLS and CDR2 is YYNGEE. The CDR3 bases are TGTGCCAGCAGTCCCCTGGGGGGGACGCGTGAAAAACTGTTTTTT. It is translated as CASSPLGGTREKLFF.

This rearrangement joins TRBV7-9 to TRBJ1-5; D gene unclear. This CDR3 is built from 14 residues. CDR1 is SEHNR and CDR2 is FQNEAQ in the germline V gene (reference sequence). V lost 5 bases and J 3 bases, leaving 11 bases between the germline ends. CDR3 nucleotide sequence: TGTGCCAGCAGCCCGGGAAACAACAATCAGCCCCAGCATTTT. Encoded protein: CASSPGNNNQPQHF.

The V call is TRBV10-3, the J call TRBJ1-1; D possibly corresponds to TRBD1 (5 bases). Per the germline V gene, CDR1 is ENHRY and CDR2 is SYGVKD. This CDR3 comprises 14 residues. V was pared by 6 bases and J by 3 bases, with 14 bases between. For the CDR3, the DNA is TGTGCCATCAGACTAAGGGGTCCGGACACTGAAGCTTTCTTT. Translation gives CAIRLRGPDTEAFF.

This sequence joins TRBV5-1 and TRBJ1-3; D is perhaps TRBD1 (6 bases). This CDR3 has 15 amino acids. V was pared by 4 bases and J by 4 bases, with 15 bases between. The germline gives CDR1 SGHRS, CDR2 YFSETQ. The CDR3 loop reads CASSPRGAGGNTIYF. The DNA of the CDR3 is TGCGCCAGCAGCCCTCGGGGGGCCGGGGGAAACACCATATATTTT.

V and J are TRBV29-1 and TRBJ2-3; TRBD1 agrees at 10 bases. Looked up from germline, CDR1 is SQVTM and CDR2 is ANQGSEA. V lost 7 bases, J lost 6 bases, and 1 base stayed unmatched. The CDR3 sequence is 11 residues long. The CDR3: CSGQGADTQYF. Here the CDR3 DNA reads TGCAGCGGACAGGGGGCTGATACGCAGTATTTT.

This rearrangement joins TRBV29-1 to TRBJ1-5, with D perhaps TRBD1 (6 bases). Germline lookup yields CDR1 SQVTM and CDR2 ANQGSEA. Trimming pared 6 bases from V and 7 bases from J, leaving 16 bases between. CDR3 length: 13 amino acids. The CDR3 bases are TGCAGCGTGCTAACAGGGTTGGGACAGCCCCAGCATTTT. Protein sequence: CSVLTGLGQPQHF. The full variable domain, with the rest looked up from reference TRBV29-1 and TRBJ1-5, is SAVISQKPSRDICQRGTSLTIQCQVDSQVTMMFWYRQQPGQSLTLIATANQGSEATYESGFVIDKFPISRPNLTFSTLTVSNMSPEDSSIYLCSVLTGLGQPQHFGDGTRLSIL.

The chain couples TRBV6-5 to TRBJ2-4; possibly TRBD1 for D (5 bases). Between the trimmed V and J ends, which lost 0 bases and 8 bases, there was a span of 14 bases. Per the germline V gene, CDR1 is MNHEY and CDR2 is SVGAGI. This CDR3 spans 15 amino acids. The CDR3 DNA follows: TGTGCCAGCAGTTACTCGAGCTCACAAGGGGACATTCAGTACTTC. It encodes CASSYSSSQGDIQYF.

The genes are TRBV29-1 and TRBJ2-3, with 7 bases matching TRBD2. V lost 4 bases, J lost 0 bases, and 4 bases stayed unmatched. The CDR3 has 14 amino acids. Per the germline V gene, CDR1 is SQVTM and CDR2 is ANQGSEA. DNA for the CDR3: TGCAGCGTTGGGGAGGGATCTAGCACAGATACGCAGTATTTT. Protein sequence: CSVGEGSSTDTQYF.

The rearrangement links TRBV28 to TRBJ1-3, with D possibly TRBD1 on 5 matching bases. The V and J ends lost 7 bases and 0 bases respectively, with 10 bases between them. Germline CDR1 and CDR2: MDHEN and SYDVKM. This CDR3 is built from 14 residues. CDR3 sequence (DNA): TGTGCCAGCAAGCAGGGCGACTCTGGAAACACCATATATTTT. Its protein is CASKQGDSGNTIYF.